The 26 T cell receptor beta chains below come from one sample, sequenced in a study of a mutant IDH1 vaccine in newly diagnosed glioma. Method: immunoSEQ multiplex PCR; TCRdb's copy keeps in-frame clones and lacks some. The table records approximately 50,000 clones, over 80% of them present only once. Time point here: week 23, last vaccination. Each dose of the vaccine consisted of 300 ug of mutant IDH1 20-mer peptide, with topical imiquimod. Their cognate antigens are unknown. This sample comprised PBMCs, obtained from a glioma patient whose treatment included an IDH1 peptide vaccine. The receptors stem from a man aged 40-49 years with glioma.

This chain connects TRBV9 to TRBJ1-5, with TRBD1 identical over 7 bases. Germline V gives CDR1 SGDLS, CDR2 YYNGEE. The CDR3 has 18 amino acids. Trimming at V came to 0 bases and at J to 2 bases, leaving 11 bases not matched to a gene. The CDR3 DNA reads TGTGCCAGCAGCGTAGTAGGGGGTTGGGACAGTTGCAATCAGCCCCAGCATTTT. It is translated as CASSVVGGWDSCNQPQHF.

Of note for this clone: The identical CDR3 is also encoded by other nucleotide sequences in the sample. The chain employs TRBV6-6 and TRBJ2-7; 9 positions match TRBD1. V shed 0 bases, J shed 2 bases, and the junction held 2 bases outside the gene matches. CDR1 is MNHNY and CDR2 is SVGAGI in the germline V gene (reference sequence). The CDR3 covers 15 residues. In DNA, the CDR3 is TGTGCCAGCAGTTACTCAGACAGGGGGACCTACGAGCAGTACTTC. It is translated as CASSYSDRGTYEQYF.

The J gene is TRBJ2-7, the V gene TRBV7-2, with 7 bases fitting TRBD1. Germline CDR1 is SGHTA and CDR2 is FQGNSA. J gave up 4 bases and V 2 bases, and 11 bases lay outside the gene matches. The CDR3 runs 16 residues. As DNA, the CDR3 is TGTGCCAGCAGCTTATCGAGTTCCAGGGGGATGTACGAGCAGTACTTC. Amino acids: CASSLSSSRGMYEQYF.

This rearrangement joins TRBV18 to TRBJ1-5, with 7 bases matching TRBD1. The CDR3 sequence is 15 residues long. Per the germline V gene, CDR1 is KGHSH and CDR2 is LQKENI. The J segment lost 0 bases and the V segment lost 4 bases, leaving 3 bases of the junction unmatched. The CDR3 DNA reads as TGTGCCAGCTCACGCGGGGACAGTAGCAATCAGCCCCAGCATTTT. It codes for CASSRGDSSNQPQHF.

The chain recombines TRBV5-1 with TRBJ2-2; 12 bases align to TRBD1. The ends lost 7 bases at V and 4 bases at J; junction bases unmatched: 11. Per the germline V gene, CDR1 is SGHRS and CDR2 is YFSETQ. This CDR3 has 17 residues. CDR3 sequence reads: CASRTGTGGAGTGELFF. The CDR3 DNA follows: TGCGCCAGCCGCACCGGGACAGGGGGCGCCGGCACCGGGGAGCTGTTTTTT.

V usage is TRBV7-9 and J usage is TRBJ2-3; TRBD2 is a possible D gene (6 bases). Germline-derived CDR1 and CDR2 are SEHNR and FQNEAQ (reference sequence). V lost 2 bases to trimming and J lost 6 bases, with 15 bases between them. The CDR3 runs to 15 residues. In DNA form, the CDR3 reads TGTGCCAGCAGCTTAAAGAGTACGGGAGCGGATACGCAGTATTTT. Protein sequence: CASSLKSTGADTQYF.

This chain uses TRBV18 with TRBJ2-1; 13 positions agree with TRBD2. V shed 3 bases and J 0 bases; nucleotides not matched to a gene: 5. There are 18 residues in the CDR3. The V gene's germline CDR1 is KGHSH and CDR2 LQKENI. In DNA form, the CDR3 reads TGTGCCAGCTCACCCCCGGGACTAGCGGGGAGCTCCTACAATGAGCAGTTCTTC. Its translation is CASSPPGLAGSSYNEQFF. The full variable domain, in which reference TRBV18 and TRBJ2-1 provide the parts outside the CDR3, is NAGVMQNPRHLVRRRGQEARLRCSPMKGHSHVYWYRQLPEEGLKFMVYLQKENIIDESGMPKERFSAEFPKEGPSILRIQQVVRGDSAAYFCASSPPGLAGSSYNEQFFGPGTRLTVL.

This chain joins TRBV7-2 and TRBJ2-6; no clear D gene. Trimming took 3 bases from V and 3 from J, leaving 3 bases between them. The CDR3 totals 13 residues. In germline, CDR1 is SGHTA, CDR2 FQGNSA. CDR3 DNA sequence: TGTGCCAGCAGCTTGGGTGGGGCCAACGTCCTGACTTTC. Protein sequence: CASSLGGANVLTF. The complete variable domain, with remaining parts taken from reference TRBV7-2 and TRBJ2-6, reads GAGVSQSPSNKVTEKGKDVELRCDPISGHTALYWYRQSLGQGLEFLIYFQGNSAPDKSGLPSDRFSAERTGGSVSTLTIQRTQQEDSAVYLCASSLGGANVLTFGAGSRLTVL.

The V call is TRBV19, the J call TRBJ2-1; D may match TRBD1 or TRBD2 (5 bases each). This CDR3 region has 14 residues. V was clipped by 7 bases and J by 0 bases, with 10 bases between them. Germline V gives CDR1 LNHDA, CDR2 SQIVND (reference sequence). The CDR3 DNA sequence: TGTGCCAGTAAGGGACGGAGCTCCTACAATGAGCAGTTCTTC. This encodes CASKGRSSYNEQFF.

The chain couples TRBV7-2 to TRBJ1-2; TRBD1 matches at 8 bases. This CDR3 is built from 14 residues. J lost 2 bases, V lost 5 bases, and 4 bases had no gene match. The germline V gene encodes CDR1 SGHTA and CDR2 FQGNSA. CDR3 coding DNA: TGTGCCAGCAGCCGGACAGGGAACAACTATGGCTACACCTTC. This gives the protein CASSRTGNNYGYTF.

This sequence joins TRBV2 and TRBJ2-1; D is undetermined. The CDR3 has 14 residues. V was pared by 2 bases and J by 9 bases, with 14 bases between. CDR1 is SNHLY and CDR2 is FYNNEI in the germline V gene. The CDR3 nucleotides are TGTGCCAGCAGTGAATGGTACGCCGTGGGTGAGCAGTTCTTC. Translated: CASSEWYAVGEQFF.

The chain combines TRBV5-8 with TRBJ2-6; unclear D gene. There are 15 residues in the CDR3. CDR1 is SGHTS, CDR2 YDEGEE, per germline. Trimming cost V 4 bases and J 0 bases, with 8 bases left between them. The CDR3 DNA follows: TGTGCCAGCAGCCGGAAGGGCTCTGGGGCCAACGTCCTGACTTTC. Its translation is CASSRKGSGANVLTF.

The CDR3 is CASSFRRGSQPQHF. The DNA of the CDR3 is TGTGCCAGCAGTTTCCGAAGGGGGAGCCAGCCCCAGCATTTT. The chain uses TRBV28 and TRBJ1-5; D is perhaps TRBD1 (6 bases). The CDR3 is 14 amino acids. Germline CDR1 reads MDHEN; CDR2 reads SYDVKM. Trimming removed 3 bases from V and 7 bases from J, with 13 bases in between.

The chain is built from TRBV5-5 and TRBJ2-7, with D possibly called TRBD1 or TRBD2 (5 bases each). Germline loops: CDR1 SGHKS, CDR2 YYEKEE (reference sequence). This CDR3 comprises 12 residues. The V end lost 7 bases, the J end lost 7 bases, and 15 bases lay between the germline ends. Here the CDR3 reads CASGLGVGEQYF. DNA of the CDR3: TGTGCCAGCGGACTGGGGGTCGGTGAGCAGTACTTC.

This clone was observed a single time. The V and J genes are TRBV30 and TRBJ2-7, with D maybe TRBD1 (6 bases). The germline V gene has CDR1 GTSNPN and CDR2 SVGIG (reference sequence). The CDR3 loop spans 13 amino acids. The V end was cut by 7 bases, the J end by 1 base, with 14 bases between. The CDR3 region has the DNA TGTGCCTCATCGGGGCAGGGGTCCTACGAGCAGTACTTC. Its protein product is CASSGQGSYEQYF.

The V call is TRBV4-2, the J call TRBJ1-2; 8 positions match TRBD1. The CDR3 is 16 residues long. Trimming cost V 1 base and J 7 bases; bases outside gene matches: 11. Germline V gives CDR1 LGHNA, CDR2 YNFKEQ. For the CDR3, the DNA is TGTGCCAGCAGCCAAGGAGCAGACAGGGGAAGGGTTGGCTACACCTTC. As protein: CASSQGADRGRVGYTF.

This sequence joins TRBV7-2 and TRBJ2-3, with D uncertain. The germline CDR1 and CDR2 sequences are SGHTA and FQGNSA. The CDR3 loop spans 16 amino acids. Deletions cut 5 bases from V and 2 bases from J, with 17 bases between. This CDR3 reads CASSPSPNTITDTQYF. The DNA of the CDR3 is TGTGCCAGCAGCCCCTCTCCGAATACCATCACAGATACGCAGTATTTT.

This clone was counted between two and nine times. The rearrangement joins TRBV5-1 to TRBJ1-2; D might be TRBD1 (6 bases). Trimming took off 4 bases at V and 2 bases at J, with 12 bases between the two ends. CDR3 length: 14 amino acids. Germline CDR1 reads SGHRS; CDR2 reads YFSETQ. The CDR3 is CASSIQGSNYGYTF. The DNA for the CDR3 is TGCGCCAGCAGCATACAGGGTTCCAACTATGGCTACACCTTC. Drawing the rest from reference TRBV5-1 and TRBJ1-2, the complete variable domain is KAGVTQTPRYLIKTRGQQVTLSCSPISGHRSVSWYQQTPGQGLQFLFEYFSETQRNKGNFPGRFSGRQFSNSRSEMNVSTLELGDSALYLCASSIQGSNYGYTFGSGTRLTVV.

This clone was observed a few times. V and J are TRBV2 and TRBJ1-5; 9 nucleotides line up with TRBD1. The CDR3 totals 17 residues. Germline CDR1 reads SNHLY; CDR2 reads FYNNEI. Trimming at V came to 6 bases and at J to 1 base, leaving 10 bases not matched to a gene. For the CDR3, the DNA is TGTGCCAGCAGCCGGGACAGGGTGTTTGGGAGCAATCAGCCCCAGCATTTT. Its protein is CASSRDRVFGSNQPQHF.

The chain combines TRBV7-8 with TRBJ1-1; D not resolved. Trimming shortened V by 1 base and J by 3 bases, and 15 bases separated the two germline ends. There are 16 residues in the CDR3. From germline, CDR1 is SGHVS and CDR2 FQNEAQ. The CDR3: CASSLGRGSGDTEAFF. As DNA, the CDR3 is TGTGCCAGCAGCTTAGGGAGAGGGAGCGGGGACACTGAAGCTTTCTTT.

This chain links TRBV9 with TRBJ1-2; TRBD1 aligns across 8 bases. Germline loops: CDR1 SGDLS, CDR2 YYNGEE. The CDR3 has 14 residues. The J segment lost 7 bases and the V segment lost 1 base, leaving 6 bases of the junction unmatched. The CDR3 nucleotides read TGTGCCAGCAGCGTAAAGGACAGGGTGGGTGGCTACACCTTC. Amino acid sequence: CASSVKDRVGGYTF.

This clone has a handful of counts. The chain is built from TRBV27 and TRBJ2-3; 12 positions agree with TRBD2. Germline V gene data show CDR1 as MNHEY and CDR2 as SMNVEV (reference sequence). CDR3 length: 20 residues. Trimming cost V 1 base and J 6 bases; bases outside gene matches: 17. CDR3 bases: TGTGCCAGCAGTTTATACGGGCCGCTAGCGGGAGGGCCCCTGGGGGATACGCAGTATTTT. Amino acids: CASSLYGPLAGGPLGDTQYF.

The chain is built from TRBV5-1 and TRBJ2-7; D gene uncertain. Germline CDR1 SGHRS, CDR2 YFSETQ. V was cut by 4 bases and J by 5 bases, with 13 bases left in between. This CDR3 is 13 amino acids long. The CDR3 nucleotides read TGCGCCAGCAGCCTAAGAAGTGTCAACGAGCAGTACTTC. Amino acids: CASSLRSVNEQYF.

This chain joins TRBV7-9 and TRBJ1-3, with D unresolved. The CDR3 covers 11 residues. CDR1 SEHNR and CDR2 FQNEAQ come from the germline V gene (reference sequence). V lost 2 bases and J 10 bases, leaving 6 bases between the germline ends. The CDR3 sequence is CASSLQQTIYF. The CDR3 nucleotides read TGTGCCAGCAGCTTACAACAGACCATATATTTT.

V is TRBV2 and J is TRBJ2-5; 7 bases fit TRBD1. V was clipped by 4 bases and J by 4 bases; unmatched bases: 6. Germline CDR1 and CDR2: SNHLY and FYNNEI. The CDR3 runs to 14 residues. CDR3 bases: TGTGCCAGCAGTGTGACTCCAGGGGGAGAGACCCAGTACTTC. Translating it yields CASSVTPGGETQYF.

This chain links TRBV19 with TRBJ1-1, with D perhaps TRBD1 (5 bases). V was trimmed by 3 bases and J by 1 base, leaving 15 bases between them. Germline values: CDR1 LNHDA, CDR2 SQIVND (reference sequence). This CDR3 comprises 16 residues. The CDR3: CASSISGGGRNTEAFF. CDR3 bases: TGTGCCAGTAGTATTTCCGGGGGAGGCAGGAACACTGAAGCTTTCTTT.